This TCR beta chain was documented in a study of blood T cell repertoires in COVID-19. Overall study: COVID-19 samples collected from the United States, Italy and Spain covered acute and convalescent phases. From T cells, B-cell-depleted T cells, or PBMCs came the material, which was cDNA or gDNA.

Per the authors' pipeline: Amplified reference gene primers provided the basis for estimating nucleated cell counts. Measured with immunoSEQ multiplex PCR; TCRdb has only the in-frame clones, and not every one. V and J calls and clone size are given by that table; D and trimming were obtained from the DNA. Found here are some 200,000 clones, approximately 86% of them singletons; the top ten hold approximately 0.97%. The Seattle patients, enrolled during active infection, were followed longitudinally. The CDR3 runs 18 residues. The ends lost 1 base at V and 1 base at J; junction bases unmatched: 13. Per germline, CDR1 SGHVS and CDR2 FQNEAQ.

This clonotype was obtained from a man aged 60 to 69 with COVID-19, enrolled during active disease. The rearrangement joins TRBV7-8 to TRBJ2-7; 7 bases match TRBD2. Sequenced material: peripheral blood. The DNA for the CDR3 is TGTGCCAGCAGCTTAGGATTAGCGGGCGTGGGACGGTCCTACGAGCAGTACTTC. Translation gives CASSLGLAGVGRSYEQYF.